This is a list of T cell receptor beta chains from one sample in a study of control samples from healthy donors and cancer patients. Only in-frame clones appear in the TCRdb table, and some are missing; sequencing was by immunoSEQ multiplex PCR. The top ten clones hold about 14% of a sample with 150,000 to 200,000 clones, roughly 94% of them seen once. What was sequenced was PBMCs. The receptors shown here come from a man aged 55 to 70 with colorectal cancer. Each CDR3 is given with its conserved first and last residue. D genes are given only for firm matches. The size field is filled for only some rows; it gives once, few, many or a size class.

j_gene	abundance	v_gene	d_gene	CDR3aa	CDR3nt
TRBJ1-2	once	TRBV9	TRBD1	CASSPRTGDGYTF	TGTGCCAGCAGCCCACGGACAGGGGATGGCTACACCTTC
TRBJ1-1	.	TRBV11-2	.	CASSAQGGGTEAFF	TGTGCCAGCAGCGCCCAGGGTGGCGGCACTGAAGCTTTCTTT
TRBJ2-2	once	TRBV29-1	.	CSVLYRDSGELFF	TGCAGCGTTTTATACAGGGATTCCGGGGAGCTGTTTTTT
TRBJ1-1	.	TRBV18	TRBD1	CASSQGAGDTEAFF	TGTGCCAGCTCACAGGGGGCTGGGGACACTGAAGCTTTCTTT
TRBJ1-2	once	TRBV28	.	CASSLSLPPNYGYTF	TGTGCCAGCAGTTTGTCCCTTCCCCCGAACTATGGCTACACCTTC
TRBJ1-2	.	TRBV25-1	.	CASSESGVGYTF	TGTGCCAGCAGTGAATCCGGGGTTGGCTACACCTTC
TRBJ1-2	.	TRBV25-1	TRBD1	CASNGQGDYGYTF	TGTGCCAGCAACGGACAGGGGGACTATGGCTACACCTTC
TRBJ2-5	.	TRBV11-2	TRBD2	CASRLAGGQETQYF	TGTGCCAGCAGACTAGCGGGGGGGCAGGAGACCCAGTACTTC
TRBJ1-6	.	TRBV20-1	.	CSASRERSYNSPLHF	TGCAGTGCTAGTCGTGAGCGCTCCTATAATTCACCCCTCCACTTT
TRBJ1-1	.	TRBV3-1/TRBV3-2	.	CASSQDSSGRKAFF	TGTGCCAGCAGCCAAGATAGTTCCGGACGTAAAGCTTTCTTT
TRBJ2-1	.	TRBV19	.	CASSIRRTGNEQFF	TGTGCCAGTAGTATAAGGAGGACTGGGAATGAGCAGTTCTTC
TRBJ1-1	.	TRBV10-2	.	CASSEKGEAFF	TGCGCCAGCAGTGAAAAGGGGGAAGCTTTCTTT
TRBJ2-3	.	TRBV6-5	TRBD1	CASRTGITDTQYF	TGTGCCAGCAGGACAGGGATCACAGATACGCAGTATTTT
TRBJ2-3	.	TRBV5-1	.	CASRRDRATDTQYF	TGCGCCAGCAGGCGGGACAGAGCCACAGATACGCAGTATTTT
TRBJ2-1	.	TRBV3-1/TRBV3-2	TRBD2	CASSQDTGGAYNEQFF	TGTGCCAGCAGCCAAGATACGGGGGGGGCCTACAATGAGCAGTTCTTC
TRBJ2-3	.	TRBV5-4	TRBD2	CASSPPGRGGRADTQYF	TGTGCCAGCAGCCCCCCGGGGCGGGGGGGCCGCGCAGATACGCAGTATTTT
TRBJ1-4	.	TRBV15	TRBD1	CATSRSRTGGDEKLFF	TGTGCCACCAGCAGATCCCGGACAGGGGGAGATGAAAAACTGTTTTTT